What follows are 21 T cell receptor beta chains derived from one specimen sequenced in a study of blood T cell repertoires in COVID-19. The repertoire was sequenced with immunoSEQ multiplex PCR; TCRdb's copy has only in-frame clones and lacks some. Here the sample spans about 140,000 clones, about four fifths being singletons. Sequenced material: peripheral blood. The origin of the receptors is a human donor in a cohort sampled during active COVID-19.

The chain employs TRBV6-5 and TRBJ1-1; D remains ambiguous. Between the trimmed V and J ends, which lost 6 bases and 0 bases, there was a span of 8 bases. Germline CDR1 and CDR2: MNHEY and SVGAGI. The CDR3 has 13 amino acids. DNA of the CDR3: TGTGCCAGCAGACAGTATATGAACACTGAAGCTTTCTTT. Translating gives CASRQYMNTEAFF.

The chain employs TRBV5-1 and TRBJ2-3, with 10 bases that match TRBD2. V shed 5 bases, J shed 4 bases, and the junction held 10 bases outside the gene matches. The CDR3 consists of 16 residues. The V gene's germline CDR1 is SGHRS and CDR2 YFSETQ. In nucleotides, the CDR3 is TGCGCCAGCAGGTCACCCCAGCGGGGGGGGTCAGATACGCAGTATTTT. Protein sequence: CASRSPQRGGSDTQYF.

This chain connects TRBV19 to TRBJ2-7, with a possible D match to TRBD1 (6 bases). CDR3 length equals 14 residues. Between the trimmed V and J ends, which lost 3 bases and 4 bases, there was a span of 13 bases. The germline CDR1 and CDR2 sequences are LNHDA and SQIVND (reference sequence). CDR3 residues: CASSIPGRGYEQYF. CDR3 nucleotides: TGTGCCAGTAGTATTCCGGGCAGGGGTTACGAGCAGTACTTC.

This clone has a single count. The chain employs TRBV28 and TRBJ2-7, with 9 bases matching TRBD1. Trimming took 8 bases from V and 0 from J; bases not matched to a gene: 2. CDR1 and CDR2 (germline): MDHEN, SYDVKM. This CDR3 comprises 13 residues. CDR3 amino acids: CASQTGGSYEQYF. In DNA form, the CDR3 reads TGTGCCAGCCAGACAGGGGGCTCCTACGAGCAGTACTTC.

V is TRBV11-2 and J is TRBJ2-7; 9 bases are a match to TRBD1. Germline CDR1 and CDR2: SGHAT and FQNNGV. This CDR3 has 15 amino acids. V lost 4 bases and J lost 2; bases outside the gene matches: 6. The CDR3 sequence: CASSSGQGFTYEQYF. The CDR3 nucleotides are TGTGCCAGCAGCTCCGGACAGGGGTTCACCTACGAGCAGTACTTC.

V and J are TRBV5-1 and TRBJ2-5; TRBD2 agrees at 11 bases. Unmatched junction bases numbered 8, after V lost 4 bases and J lost 3 bases. There are 16 residues in the CDR3. Germline CDR1 is SGHRS and CDR2 is YFSETQ. For the CDR3, the DNA is TGCGCCAGCAGCAGAACTAGCGGGGGCCAGAAAGAGACCCAGTACTTC. It yields the protein CASSRTSGGQKETQYF.

This chain uses TRBV11-3 with TRBJ2-2, with D possibly being TRBD2 (6 bases). The CDR3 is made up of 15 amino acids. The germline V and J ends were trimmed by 4 bases and 6 bases, with 15 bases remaining between them. Germline V gene lookup returns CDR1 SGHNT and CDR2 YENEEA. CDR3 protein: CASSSGTSRSGELFF. The CDR3 region has the DNA TGTGCCAGCAGCTCCGGGACTTCACGCTCCGGGGAGCTGTTTTTT.

The chain has TRBV5-1 and TRBJ2-7, with unresolved D. Trimming stripped 1 base from V and 3 bases from J, with 5 bases between. The CDR3 runs to 12 residues. Germline assignment: CDR1 SGHRS and CDR2 YFSETQ. The CDR3 sequence: CASSLPGYEQYF. The CDR3, as DNA: TGCGCCAGCAGCTTGCCAGGCTACGAGCAGTACTTC.

The chain has TRBV2 and TRBJ2-1; 8 nucleotides line up with TRBD1. Germline CDR1 SNHLY, CDR2 FYNNEI. The V gene end was trimmed by 6 bases and the J gene end by 4 bases; junction bases not matched to a gene: 8. CDR3 length equals 15 residues. The CDR3, as DNA: TGTGCCAGCAGCGAACGACAGGGGCCTTACAATGAGCAGTTCTTC. Translated: CASSERQGPYNEQFF.

The sample holds a few counts of this clone. CDR3 sequence (DNA): TGTGCCAGCAGCCAAGACAGGGGGCGGGAGCAGTACTTC. This encodes CASSQDRGREQYF. This chain uses TRBV4-2 with TRBJ2-7, with 8 bases aligning to TRBD1. The trim removed 0 bases at V and 7 bases at J, leaving 2 bases unmatched. The CDR3 is 13 amino acids. The germline V gene encodes CDR1 LGHNA and CDR2 YNFKEQ.

The V call is TRBV19, the J call TRBJ1-1; D remains ambiguous. Trimming removed 6 bases from V and 1 base from J, with 12 bases in between. CDR1 and CDR2 (germline): LNHDA, SQIVND (reference sequence). This CDR3 is built from 14 residues. The CDR3, as DNA: TGTGCCAGTAGCCCCAGGCATACGAACACTGAAGCTTTCTTT. Protein sequence: CASSPRHTNTEAFF.

The V gene is TRBV4-1, the J gene TRBJ1-4, with 10 bases aligning to TRBD1. After removal of 4 bases from V and 8 bases from J, the junction contained 4 bases not matched to a gene. This CDR3 has 14 amino acids. In germline, CDR1 is MGHRA, CDR2 YSYEKL. The CDR3 sequence is CASSPGQGREKLFF. In nucleotides, the CDR3 is TGCGCCAGCAGCCCGGGACAGGGGAGGGAAAAACTGTTTTTT.

The chain combines TRBV19 with TRBJ1-2; TRBD1 matches 10 bases. The CDR3 consists of 16 residues. J was trimmed by 4 bases and V by 6 bases; bases with no gene match: 11. CDR1 and CDR2 (germline): LNHDA, SQIVND (reference sequence). The CDR3 here is CASRDRGSTTPYGYTF. The CDR3 region has the DNA TGTGCCAGTAGGGACAGGGGGTCTACAACGCCCTATGGCTACACCTTC.

V and J are TRBV6-4 and TRBJ2-1, with TRBD2 matching 9 bases. The CDR3 length is 15 residues. J lost 9 bases, V lost 4 bases, and 10 bases had no gene match. CDR1 is MRHNA and CDR2 is SNTAGT in the germline V gene. This chain's CDR3 is CASSATGRGGSEQFF. The CDR3 DNA sequence: TGTGCCAGCAGTGCCACAGGGCGGGGGGGCAGTGAGCAGTTCTTC.

The gene calls are TRBV24-1 and TRBJ2-5, with TRBD1 matching over 9 bases. Unmatched junction bases numbered 2, after V lost 0 bases and J lost 1 base. Germline CDR1 is KGHDR and CDR2 is SFDVKD. CDR3 length: 16 residues. The CDR3 is CATSDLQTGGQETQYF. In nucleotides, the CDR3 is TGTGCCACCAGTGATTTGCAGACAGGGGGCCAAGAGACCCAGTACTTC.

The CDR3 here is CASGLDGSGGYTF. The CDR3 coding sequence is TGTGCTAGTGGTCTCGATGGGAGTGGTGGCTACACCTTC. The V call is TRBV12-5, the J call TRBJ1-2; D remains ambiguous. The CDR3 is made up of 13 amino acids. Germline CDR1 and CDR2: LGHNT and FRNRAP. The V end lost 5 bases, the J end lost 7 bases, and 14 bases lay between the germline ends.

The CDR3, as DNA: TGTGCCAGCAGCTTAACGGTGGGGGACAGGGGTATCGGGGAGCTGTTTTTT. Its translation: CASSLTVGDRGIGELFF. The genes are TRBV7-3 and TRBJ2-2; 10 bases are a match to TRBD1. V lost 0 bases and J lost 7; bases outside the gene matches: 8. Germline CDR1 and CDR2: SGHTA and FQGTGA. This CDR3 has 17 amino acids.

The rearrangement joins TRBV18 to TRBJ2-1, with D perhaps matching TRBD1 (7 bases). The CDR3 is 14 amino acids. The germline V gene has CDR1 KGHSH and CDR2 LQKENI. The V and J ends lost 4 bases and 5 bases respectively, with 12 bases between them. The CDR3 here is CASSRRGRDNEQFF. The CDR3 coding sequence is TGTGCCAGCTCACGGAGGGGGCGCGACAATGAGCAGTTCTTC.

The rearrangement joins TRBV12-5 to TRBJ1-6; possible D gene TRBD1, 6 bases. The CDR3 runs to 16 residues. The germline V gene has CDR1 LGHNT and CDR2 FRNRAP. V lost 0 bases and J lost 7, with 13 bases in between. Here the CDR3 DNA reads TGTGCTAGTGGTTTGGTTGGGGCAGGGGTCAATTCACCCCTCCACTTT. The encoded protein is CASGLVGAGVNSPLHF.

V is TRBV6-5 and J is TRBJ1-1; 7 bases align to TRBD1. The length of the CDR3 is 15 residues. V lost 3 bases to trimming and J lost 0 bases; unmatched junction nucleotides: 4. Germline V CDR1 and CDR2: MNHEY, SVGAGI. The CDR3 spells CASSYQGQLNTEAFF. The DNA of the CDR3 is TGTGCCAGCAGTTATCAGGGACAGCTGAACACTGAAGCTTTCTTT.

The gene calls are TRBV7-9 and TRBJ2-2; weak D call: TRBD2 (5 bases). Germline V gene data show CDR1 as SEHNR and CDR2 as FQNEAQ (reference sequence). The CDR3 length is 14 residues. V dropped 10 bases and J dropped 1 base, with 13 bases sitting between them. The CDR3 here is CATSGYKNTGELFF. CDR3 DNA sequence: TGTGCCACCTCGGGGTATAAGAACACCGGGGAGCTGTTTTTT. Combining the CDR3 with reference TRBV7-9 and TRBJ2-2 gives the whole variable domain DTGVSQNPRHKITKRGQNVTFRCDPISEHNRLYWYRQTLGQGPEFLTYFQNEAQLEKSRLLSDRFSAERPKGSFSTLEIQRTEQGDSAMYLCATSGYKNTGELFFGEGSRLTVL.